This entry features one T cell receptor (beta chain) sequence. Per the authors' pipeline: Cell counts per sample came from amplifying reference gene primers. Clones were sequenced by immunoSEQ multiplex PCR, and TCRdb holds only the in-frame ones, with some missing. The DNA was the basis for D and trimming; V, J and clone size are from that table. This sample carries 80,000 or so clones, roughly nine tenths of them seen once, and the ten largest clones take less than 2.5%. These data are taken from a study of blood T cell repertoires in COVID-19. About the study: Samples of COVID-19 (acute and convalescent) were obtained from the United States, Italy and Spain. PBMCs, B-cell-depleted T cells, or T cells provided the cDNA or gDNA that made up the material.

The CDR3 has 15 amino acids. Between the trimmed V and J ends, which lost 4 bases and 11 bases, there was a span of 21 bases. Germline CDR1 and CDR2: SGHRS and YFSETQ. The sequencing sample was made of peripheral blood. The sequence came from a man in his fifties with acute or convalescent COVID-19. The gene calls are TRBV5-1 and TRBJ1-4; possible D gene TRBD1, 6 bases. The CDR3 DNA sequence: TGCGCCAGCAGCCTTCCGGGGGAGGGGGAGAAGAAACTGTTTTTT. Translation gives CASSLPGEGEKKLFF. The full variable domain, with the rest looked up from reference TRBV5-1 and TRBJ1-4, is KAGVTQTPRYLIKTRGQQVTLSCSPISGHRSVSWYQQTPGQGLQFLFEYFSETQRNKGNFPGRFSGRQFSNSRSEMNVSTLELGDSALYLCASSLPGEGEKKLFFGSGTQLSVL.